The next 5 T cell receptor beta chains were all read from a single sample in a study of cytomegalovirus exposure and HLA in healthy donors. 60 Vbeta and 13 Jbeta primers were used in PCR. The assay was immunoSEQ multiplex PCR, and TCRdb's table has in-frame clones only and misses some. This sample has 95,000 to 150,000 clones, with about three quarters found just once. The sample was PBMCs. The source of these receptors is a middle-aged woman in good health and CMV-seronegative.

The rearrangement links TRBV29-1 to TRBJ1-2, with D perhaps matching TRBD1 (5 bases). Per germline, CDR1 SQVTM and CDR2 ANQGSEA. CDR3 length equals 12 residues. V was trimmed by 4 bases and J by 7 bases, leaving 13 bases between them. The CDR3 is CSVAGGTGGYTF. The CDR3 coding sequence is TGCAGCGTTGCGGGGGGGACTGGTGGCTACACCTTC.

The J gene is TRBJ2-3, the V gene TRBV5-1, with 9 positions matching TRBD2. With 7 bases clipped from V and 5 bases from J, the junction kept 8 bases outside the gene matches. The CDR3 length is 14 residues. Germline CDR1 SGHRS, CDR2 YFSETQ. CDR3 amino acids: CASRNSGSGDTQYF. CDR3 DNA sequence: TGCGCCAGCCGGAATAGCGGGAGTGGAGATACGCAGTATTTT.

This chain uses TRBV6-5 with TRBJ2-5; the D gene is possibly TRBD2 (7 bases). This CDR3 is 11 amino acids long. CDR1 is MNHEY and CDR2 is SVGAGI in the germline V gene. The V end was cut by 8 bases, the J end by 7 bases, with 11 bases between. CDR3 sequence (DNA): TGTGCCAGCCGGGGGGCGGGGACCCAGTACTTC. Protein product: CASRGAGTQYF.

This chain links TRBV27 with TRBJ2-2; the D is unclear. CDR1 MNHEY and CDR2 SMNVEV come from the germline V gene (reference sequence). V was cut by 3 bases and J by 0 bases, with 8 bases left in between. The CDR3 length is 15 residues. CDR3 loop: CASSFLRANTGELFF. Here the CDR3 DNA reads TGTGCCAGCAGTTTTCTTAGAGCGAACACCGGGGAGCTGTTTTTT.

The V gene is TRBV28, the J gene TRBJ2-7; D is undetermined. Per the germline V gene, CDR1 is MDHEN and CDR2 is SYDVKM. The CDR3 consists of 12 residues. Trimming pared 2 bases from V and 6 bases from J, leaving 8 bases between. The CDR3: CASSLARSEQYF. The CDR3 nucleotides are TGTGCCAGCAGTTTAGCCAGGTCCGAGCAGTACTTC.